Reported below is one T cell receptor (beta chain). Antigen specificity is unknown. The study enrolled healthy HIV-negative adults without recent acute infections or vaccinations as donors. Libraries were prepared by immunoSEQ multiplex PCR; TCRdb keeps only in-frame clonotypes and omits some of them. This table holds about 2.4 million clones, over 85% found once. This entry is derived from a study of shared clonotypes between healthy human individuals. Study results and caveats: Genetic and exposure-history diversity was limited by the small donor number. It was anticipated that sequencing depth would influence how many clonotypes donors shared. Tissue TCR repertoires likely differ from these blood-only repertoires.

Looked up from germline, CDR1 is ENHRY and CDR2 is SYGVKD. This CDR3 has 13 residues. The germline V and J ends were trimmed by 3 bases and 4 bases, with 6 bases remaining between them. This receptor was obtained from a man younger than 35 in good health. Some clones in this sample may be carry-over from other donors' samples. The chain has TRBV10-3 and TRBJ2-2, with D possibly TRBD2 on 6 matching bases. The specimen was naive CD4+ T cells from PBMCs. Subset of the sample: CD45RA+ positively selected. CDR3 sequence reads: CAISDGGTGELFF. DNA of the CDR3: TGTGCCATCAGTGACGGGGGCACCGGGGAGCTGTTTTTT.